This T cell receptor beta chain was obtained from a study of PD-L1 blockade in urothelial cancer. About the study: Blood analysis occurred 3 weeks (second dose) and 6 weeks after treatment start.

Assay: immunoSEQ multiplex PCR; the TCRdb copy retains only in-frame clones and omits some. The sample lists some 76,000 clones; 70% to 90% were seen once. V was clipped by 8 bases and J by 5 bases; unmatched bases: 7. This CDR3 contains 12 residues. Germline V gene data show CDR1 as SQVTM and CDR2 as ANQGSEA. All patients carried locally advanced or metastatic urothelial carcinoma. This TCR came from a man aged 55 to 70 with urothelial cancer. The J gene is TRBJ2-5, the V gene TRBV29-1, with 8 nucleotides matching TRBD2. Material: PBMCs, obtained around atezolizumab (anti-PD-L1) treatment. The CDR3 loop is CSTTGGRETQYF. The CDR3 nucleotides are TGCAGCACCACGGGGGGGCGGGAGACCCAGTACTTC. Drawing the rest from reference TRBV29-1 and TRBJ2-5, the complete variable domain is SAVISQKPSRDICQRGTSLTIQCQVDSQVTMMFWYRQQPGQSLTLIATANQGSEATYESGFVIDKFPISRPNLTFSTLTVSNMSPEDSSIYLCSTTGGRETQYFGPGTRLLVL.